This TCR beta chain was identified during a study of T cell responses to AZD1222 COVID-19 vaccine. Clones were sequenced by immunoSEQ multiplex PCR, and TCRdb holds only the in-frame ones, with some missing. Of approximately 260,000 clones in the sample, more than 80% were seen once. The germline V gene has CDR1 LGHNT and CDR2 FRNRAP. The CDR3 is made up of 18 amino acids. The V gene end was trimmed by 6 bases and the J gene end by 0 bases; junction bases not matched to a gene: 9. This chain connects TRBV12-5 to TRBJ2-3, with 13 bases fitting TRBD2. This receptor was obtained from an adult in good health. The sample in question was peripheral blood, obtained on day 0 of AZD1222 vaccination. The CDR3 loop is CASGSGTSGTFSTDTQYF. As DNA, the CDR3 is TGTGCTAGTGGCTCCGGGACTAGCGGGACCTTTAGCACAGATACGCAGTATTTT.